This T cell receptor (beta chain) was observed in a study of shared clonotypes between healthy human individuals. The study's findings and limits: Approximately 5% was the fraction of naive CD4 clonotypes found shared across a few donors.

Germline trimming cut 11 bases from V and 1 base from J; bases unmatched to any gene: 5. This CDR3 has 12 residues. Germline lookup yields CDR1 MNHNS and CDR2 SASEGT. Measured with immunoSEQ multiplex PCR; TCRdb has only the in-frame clones, and not every one. The sample carries approximately 1.1 million clones, approximately 78% recorded once. Note on this clone: No antigen is known for it.

The clonotype was recovered from a man aged 18 to 30 in good health. Some clones in this sample may be carry-over from other donors' samples. The sequenced material came from memory CD4+ T cells from PBMCs. Described subset: CD45RA-negative fraction. The chain employs TRBV6-1 and TRBJ2-7; 7 nucleotides match TRBD1. DNA for the CDR3: TGTGCCGTCAGGGGGATTTCCTACGAGCAGTACTTC. This codes for CAVRGISYEQYF.